Sequencing of this T cell receptor (beta chain) was carried out in a study of response to subunit inactivated influenza vaccine. General study results and limits: Authors suggested that a seasonal influenza vaccination recruits few new T cells each time.

Germline CDR1 and CDR2: LGHNA and YSLEER. CDR3 length: 16 residues. Points on this clonotype: The antigen is undetermined. Sequence at one end of the junction differs from germline and may be a read error.

One entry per CDR3 protein results from TCRdb running MiXCR on the RT-PCR reads. This sample has approximately 500,000 distinct CDR3 sequences, with 14% found just once. The chain has TRBV4-3 and TRBJ2-1; D gene ambiguous. This sequence originates from a man in his fifties who received an inactivated influenza vaccine. Source: PBMCs from blood, taken roughly 12 days after vaccination. The CDR3 protein is CASSGFLASSYNGQFF. The CDR3 region has the DNA TGCGCCAGCAGCGGATTCCTGGCGAGCTCCTACAATGGGCAGTTCTTC.